The 30 T cell receptor beta chains below come from one sample, sequenced in a study of shared clonotypes between healthy human individuals. Repertoires were generated with immunoSEQ multiplex PCR, while TCRdb's copy carries only in-frame clones and drops some. The sample has around 550,000 clones, 85% to 95% seen once. Positively selected for CCR7, the CD45RO-negative cells used as naive CD8 cells excluded terminally differentiated effector memory CD45RA+ cells. Sample: naive CD8+ T cells sorted from blood. These receptors all stem from a woman aged 25 to 39 in good health.

The chain employs TRBV7-8 and TRBJ2-6; D may be TRBD1 or TRBD2 (6 bases each). V lost 5 bases and J lost 0, with 8 bases in between. CDR1 is SGHVS and CDR2 is FQNEAQ in the germline V gene. The CDR3 covers 15 residues. CDR3: CASSRGVSGANVLTF. The CDR3, as DNA: TGTGCCAGCAGCAGGGGGGTCTCTGGGGCCAACGTCCTGACTTTC.

The chain joins TRBV5-4 to TRBJ2-7, with 7 bases matching TRBD1. Germline CDR1 and CDR2: SGHNT and YYREEE (reference sequence). V dropped 4 bases and J dropped 0; count of bases not matched to a gene: 7. This CDR3 is 15 amino acids long. For the CDR3, the DNA is TGTGCCAGCAGCCGCCCGGACAGGAGCTCCTACGAGCAGTACTTC. This gives the protein CASSRPDRSSYEQYF.

The chain combines TRBV5-5 with TRBJ2-7, with a tentative D call TRBD2 (6 bases). CDR1 is SGHKS and CDR2 is YYEKEE in the germline V gene (reference sequence). There are 16 residues in the CDR3. V lost 0 bases and J 3 bases, leaving 16 bases between the germline ends. CDR3 DNA: TGTGCCAGCAGCTTGGAGGGCGGAGGGGAGTTCTACGAGCAGTACTTC. Its protein product is CASSLEGGGEFYEQYF.

The rearrangement links TRBV7-9 to TRBJ2-5, with 8 bases identical to TRBD2. The J call may be faulty, since TRBJ2-7 better matches the DNA end. CDR1 and CDR2 (germline): SEHNR, FQNEAQ (reference sequence). The CDR3 length is 16 residues. The CDR3, as DNA: TGTGCCAGCAGCTCCGGGCCAGCGGGAGACCTCTACGAGCAGTACTTC. Its translation: CASSSGPAGDLYEQYF.

This clone was seen only a few times. As DNA, the CDR3 is TGTGCCAGCAGCTCCCCCCCTCGAGGCGAGCAGTACTTC. Residues: CASSSPPRGEQYF. V usage is TRBV7-9 and J usage is TRBJ2-7; no reliable D call. The germline V gene encodes CDR1 SEHNR and CDR2 FQNEAQ (reference sequence). CDR3 length: 13 residues. V dropped 4 bases and J dropped 6 bases, with 13 bases sitting between them.

The chain couples TRBV4-1 to TRBJ1-4, with D unresolved. The V gene lost 0 bases and the J gene lost 6 bases, with 8 bases spanning the gap. The CDR3 totals 14 residues. Per germline, CDR1 MGHRA and CDR2 YSYEKL. In DNA form, the CDR3 reads TGCGCCAGCAGCCAAGAAACGACCGATGAAAAACTGTTTTTT. This translates into CASSQETTDEKLFF.

Remarks on this clone: The same CDR3 also results from other DNA sequences found in this sample. V and J are TRBV7-6 and TRBJ2-5; no firm D call. CDR1 and CDR2 from the germline V gene are SGHVS and FNYEAQ. The CDR3 loop spans 13 amino acids. Deletions cut 2 bases from V and 5 bases from J, with 9 bases between. The CDR3 nucleotides are TGTGCCAGCAGCTTACGACTGCGGGAGACCCAGTACTTC. Residues: CASSLRLRETQYF.

This clone was counted a single time. This rearrangement joins TRBV13 to TRBJ2-2; D remains unclear. Trimming pared 7 bases from V and 1 base from J, leaving 10 bases between. The CDR3 covers 14 residues. Looked up from germline, CDR1 is PRHDT and CDR2 is FYEKMQ (reference sequence). CDR3 protein: CASTSGGNTGELFF. DNA of the CDR3: TGTGCCAGCACCTCCGGTGGGAACACCGGGGAGCTGTTTTTT.

This chain joins TRBV29-1 and TRBJ1-1; no clear D gene. V was shortened by 4 bases and J by 5 bases, with 14 bases between the two germline ends. The CDR3 contains 13 residues. The germline V gene has CDR1 SQVTM and CDR2 ANQGSEA. The CDR3 sequence is CSVGEGWYTEAFF. The CDR3 coding sequence is TGCAGCGTTGGGGAGGGATGGTATACTGAAGCTTTCTTT.

The genes are TRBV7-9 and TRBJ1-3, with D maybe TRBD1 (5 bases). This CDR3 has 17 amino acids. The germline gives CDR1 SEHNR, CDR2 FQNEAQ (reference sequence). Deletions cut 7 bases from V and 2 bases from J, with 21 bases between. CDR3 region: CASTFGGPIMAGNTIYF. The CDR3 nucleotides are TGTGCCAGCACCTTTGGGGGACCAATAATGGCTGGAAACACCATATATTTT.

V is TRBV27 and J is TRBJ2-1, with 7 bases aligning to TRBD2. V shed 2 bases and J 5 bases; nucleotides not matched to a gene: 3. The CDR3 runs to 14 residues. Germline V gives CDR1 MNHEY, CDR2 SMNVEV (reference sequence). CDR3 in DNA: TGTGCCAGCAGTTTAGGCGGGAGTCACAATGAGCAGTTCTTC. Its protein product is CASSLGGSHNEQFF.

This clone was picked up one time. V and J are TRBV27 and TRBJ2-7; 9 bases line up with TRBD2. Trimming removed 0 bases from V and 9 bases from J; junction bases left unmatched: 9. Germline CDR1 is MNHEY and CDR2 is SMNVEV (reference sequence). The CDR3 totals 15 residues. The CDR3 nucleotides read TGTGCCAGCAGTTTATCTTGGATAGCGGGAGCTGTGCAGTACTTC. This sequence encodes CASSLSWIAGAVQYF.

The sample holds one count of this clone. This sample includes further DNA sequences coding for the same CDR3. This chain links TRBV21-1 with TRBJ1-5; no DNA check was done on the table's D call, TRBD1. TRBV21-1 is an annotated pseudogene. The CDR3 runs to 14 residues. Written as DNA, the CDR3 is TGTGCCAGCAGCAAAGCACAGGGCGGACAGCCCCAGCATTTT. Translation: CASSKAQGGQPQHF.

The CDR3: CASSAQGVNSNQPQHF. CDR3 in DNA: TGTGCCAGCAGCGCACAGGGGGTCAATAGCAATCAGCCCCAGCATTTT. V and J are TRBV7-9 and TRBJ1-5, with TRBD1 identical over 8 bases. In germline, CDR1 is SEHNR, CDR2 FQNEAQ (reference sequence). The J segment lost 0 bases and the V segment lost 5 bases, leaving 6 bases of the junction unmatched. This CDR3 has 16 residues.

This chain connects TRBV4-2 to TRBJ2-3; no definite D call. Germline CDR1 LGHNA, CDR2 YNFKEQ. The V gene lost 1 base and the J gene lost 1 base, with 12 bases spanning the gap. There are 16 residues in the CDR3. CDR3 in DNA: TGTGCCAGCAGCCAAGTGGTGGGCCCTCGCACAGATACGCAGTATTTT. Amino acids: CASSQVVGPRTDTQYF.

The CDR3 coding sequence is TGTGCCAGCAGATCCGGGACTAGCGGGAAATTGGGCGAGCAGTACTTC. This gives the protein CASRSGTSGKLGEQYF. The rearrangement joins TRBV11-2 to TRBJ2-7; the match to TRBD2 covers 13 bases. Germline V gives CDR1 SGHAT, CDR2 FQNNGV. The CDR3 contains 16 residues. Unmatched junction bases numbered 11, after V lost 6 bases and J lost 6 bases.

This clone was observed once. The rearrangement joins TRBV28 to TRBJ2-4; D may be TRBD2 (5 bases). Per germline, CDR1 MDHEN and CDR2 SYDVKM. V dropped 5 bases and J dropped 0 bases, with 14 bases sitting between them. This CDR3 has 16 residues. The CDR3 reads CASSLWAEGAKNIQYF. CDR3 in DNA: TGTGCCAGCAGTCTTTGGGCCGAGGGAGCCAAAAACATTCAGTACTTC.

The gene calls are TRBV19 and TRBJ1-4; TRBD1 might be the D (6 bases). V was trimmed by 6 bases and J by 8 bases, leaving 7 bases between them. This CDR3 has 11 amino acids. Germline CDR1 is LNHDA and CDR2 is SQIVND (reference sequence). The CDR3 here is CASSGTEKLFF. For the CDR3, the DNA is TGTGCCAGTAGCGGGACAGAAAAACTGTTTTTT.

V usage is TRBV13 and J usage is TRBJ2-1; 16 bases match TRBD2. V lost 1 base, J lost 4 bases, and 4 bases stayed unmatched. The CDR3 is 18 amino acids. The germline CDR1 and CDR2 sequences are PRHDT and FYEKMQ (reference sequence). This CDR3 is CASSLVGLAGGGYNEQFF. The CDR3 DNA reads as TGTGCCAGCAGCTTAGTGGGACTAGCGGGAGGGGGTTACAATGAGCAGTTCTTC.

The V gene is TRBV6-5, the J gene TRBJ2-5; no definite D call. The DNA end is a closer match to TRBJ2-7, so the J assignment may be wrong. Germline assignment: CDR1 MNHEY and CDR2 SVGAGI. This CDR3 has 14 amino acids. This CDR3 reads CASSYSPGPYEQYF. The CDR3, as DNA: TGTGCCAGCAGTTATTCCCCCGGGCCCTACGAGCAGTACTTC.

A word on this clone: This CDR3 is also generated by other DNA sequences in the sample. CDR3 region: CASSSGRTYEQYF. CDR3 DNA sequence: TGTGCCAGCAGTTCTGGACGCACCTACGAGCAGTACTTC. The V gene is TRBV27, the J gene TRBJ2-7; no firm D call. This CDR3 is 13 amino acids long. Trimming pared 4 bases from V and 2 bases from J, leaving 9 bases between. CDR1 is MNHEY and CDR2 is SMNVEV in the germline V gene (reference sequence).

CDR3 coding DNA: TGTGCCAGCAGTTTATTCGCTAGCGCCCATGAGCAGTTCTTC. Translating gives CASSLFASAHEQFF. The J gene is TRBJ2-1, the V gene TRBV27; a weak D match, TRBD2 (6 bases). Per the germline V gene, CDR1 is MNHEY and CDR2 is SMNVEV (reference sequence). The V end lost 1 base, the J end lost 8 bases, and 12 bases lay between the germline ends. This CDR3 comprises 14 residues.

The genes are TRBV19 and TRBJ2-1; unclear D gene. V was shortened by 3 bases and J by 7 bases, with 16 bases between the two germline ends. In germline, CDR1 is LNHDA, CDR2 SQIVND (reference sequence). CDR3 size: 15 residues. This chain's CDR3 is CASSIWPLWENEQFF. As DNA, the CDR3 is TGTGCCAGTAGTATTTGGCCCCTTTGGGAAAATGAGCAGTTCTTC.

This rearrangement joins TRBV9 to TRBJ2-7; D is uncertain. The CDR3 totals 13 residues. With 4 bases removed from V and 3 bases from J, the gap between germline ends came to 11 bases. Germline V gene lookup returns CDR1 SGDLS and CDR2 YYNGEE. For the CDR3, the DNA is TGTGCCAGCAGCCCGGGCCTGCACTACGAGCAGTACTTC. Amino acids: CASSPGLHYEQYF.

The rearrangement links TRBV7-9 to TRBJ2-7; 7 bases map to TRBD1. The CDR3 totals 13 residues. The germline V gene encodes CDR1 SEHNR and CDR2 FQNEAQ (reference sequence). V was clipped by 5 bases and J by 4 bases; unmatched bases: 5. The CDR3: CASSLTQGYEQYF. The CDR3, as DNA: TGTGCCAGCAGCCTAACACAGGGGTACGAGCAGTACTTC.

The chain recombines TRBV9 with TRBJ2-1; D is unresolved. Germline V gives CDR1 SGDLS, CDR2 YYNGEE. The CDR3 runs to 13 residues. Trimming took off 5 bases at V and 6 bases at J, with 12 bases between the two ends. CDR3 nucleotides: TGTGCCAGCAGGCCGGCTGGTTCCAATGAGCAGTTCTTC. Translated: CASRPAGSNEQFF.

This chain uses TRBV28 with TRBJ2-7; possibly TRBD1 or TRBD2 for D (5 bases each). Germline-derived CDR1 and CDR2 are MDHEN and SYDVKM. This CDR3 contains 10 residues. For the CDR3, the DNA is TGTGCTACCAGGGACGAGAAGCAGTACTTC. This gives the protein CATRDEKQYF. Looking up the rest from reference TRBV28 and TRBJ2-7 gives the full variable domain: DVKVTQSSRYLVKRTGEKVFLECVQDMDHENMFWYRQDPGLGLRLIYFSYDVKMKEKGDIPEGYSVSREKKERFSLILESASTNQTSMYLCATRDEKQYFGPGTRLTVT.

The chain joins TRBV28 to TRBJ1-2; 9 nucleotides line up with TRBD1. CDR3 length: 14 amino acids. Germline V gene lookup returns CDR1 MDHEN and CDR2 SYDVKM. V lost 2 bases, J lost 8 bases, and 6 bases stayed unmatched. CDR3 nucleotide sequence: TGTGCCAGCAGTTTACGGGGGACAGGGAGAGGCTACACCTTC. Translated, it gives CASSLRGTGRGYTF.

The chain carries TRBV27 and TRBJ2-1; tentative D call: TRBD2 (6 bases). The CDR3 consists of 16 residues. The V gene lost 1 base and the J gene lost 9 bases, with 19 bases spanning the gap. Germline V gene sequence: CDR1 MNHEY, CDR2 SMNVEV (reference sequence). The CDR3 DNA follows: TGTGCCAGCAGTTTATGGGGCAATGGAGGGGTTACTGAGCAGTTCTTC. As protein: CASSLWGNGGVTEQFF.

CDR3 in DNA: TGTGCCAGCAGCCCTTACGGGGGCGGGAGGCCCACCGGGGAGCTGTTTTTT. It translates to CASSPYGGGRPTGELFF. This chain links TRBV7-2 with TRBJ2-2, with TRBD2 matching 8 bases. Germline V CDR1 and CDR2: SGHTA, FQGNSA. The CDR3 covers 17 residues. V was pared by 5 bases and J by 4 bases, with 12 bases of the junction left unmatched.